This T cell receptor (beta chain) is from a study of cytomegalovirus exposure and HLA in healthy donors. The PCR ran on 60 Vbeta and 13 Jbeta primers. Here immunoSEQ multiplex PCR was the method, and the copy in TCRdb shows in-frame clones only, minus some. The data contain around 150,000 clones, roughly 75% of them singletons. V shed 0 bases, J shed 8 bases, and the junction held 8 bases outside the gene matches. CDR1 and CDR2 (germline): MNHNY, SVGAGI (reference sequence). There are 16 residues in the CDR3. This rearrangement joins TRBV6-6 to TRBJ1-4, with TRBD1 matching 8 bases. This sequence was found in a man aged 25 to 40 in good health and CMV-seronegative. The specimen sequenced was PBMCs. The CDR3 reads CASSYSMAGGKEKLFF. For the CDR3, the DNA is TGTGCCAGCAGTTACTCGATGGCAGGGGGCAAGGAAAAACTGTTTTTT.